The 22 T cell receptor beta chains in this list originate from one sample, sequenced in a study of OX40 agonist ivuxolimab in advanced cancers. Profiling relied on immunoSEQ multiplex PCR, and the TCRdb table lists in-frame clones only, not all of them. This sample has 90,000 to 130,000 clones, with around 93% found just once. The specimen was CD4+ or CD8+ T cells sorted from blood, collected in a trial of the OX40 agonist ivuxolimab. These receptors came from an adult with an advanced solid tumor such as melanoma, head and neck, liver or kidney cancer.

This chain connects TRBV30 to TRBJ1-5; D might be TRBD1 (6 bases). CDR1 is GTSNPN, CDR2 SVGIG, per germline (reference sequence). The CDR3 loop spans 16 amino acids. V lost 1 base, J lost 4 bases, and 17 bases lay in between. The CDR3 reads CAWSATGRGGNQPQHF. For the CDR3, the DNA is TGTGCCTGGAGTGCAACAGGGAGAGGGGGTAATCAGCCCCAGCATTTT.

The chain joins TRBV5-1 to TRBJ1-2; D remains ambiguous. Trimming pared 2 bases from V and 0 bases from J, leaving 8 bases between. Germline CDR1 SGHRS, CDR2 YFSETQ. The CDR3 sequence is 14 residues long. The CDR3 loop reads CASSFKTSNYGYTF. CDR3 DNA sequence: TGCGCCAGCAGCTTTAAGACTTCTAACTATGGCTACACCTTC.

The chain recombines TRBV5-5 with TRBJ2-3; 9 positions agree with TRBD1. This CDR3 comprises 15 residues. CDR1 SGHKS and CDR2 YYEKEE come from the germline V gene (reference sequence). V was pared by 3 bases and J by 4 bases, with 6 bases of the junction left unmatched. The CDR3 spells CASSSGTGRADTQYF. The CDR3 DNA reads TGTGCCAGCAGCTCCGGGACAGGGAGGGCAGATACGCAGTATTTT.

The rearrangement joins TRBV6-6 to TRBJ2-3; 12 bases fit TRBD2. Germline V gene sequence: CDR1 MNHNY, CDR2 SVGAGI (reference sequence). The CDR3 covers 15 residues. J was trimmed by 3 bases and V by 6 bases; bases with no gene match: 4. CDR3 residues: CASRPLAGGTDTQYF. CDR3 DNA: TGTGCCAGCAGGCCACTAGCGGGGGGAACAGATACGCAGTATTTT.

This clone appeared a few times. The V call is TRBV6-5, the J call TRBJ1-3, with a possible D match to TRBD1 (5 bases). V was cut by 6 bases and J by 0 bases, with 12 bases left in between. CDR3 length: 15 residues. Germline lookup yields CDR1 MNHEY and CDR2 SVGAGI. CDR3 DNA: TGTGCCAGCAGACCCCCAACAGGCTCTGGAAACACCATATATTTT. Protein product: CASRPPTGSGNTIYF.

The rearrangement links TRBV19 to TRBJ2-2; D uncertain. V dropped 2 bases and J dropped 0 bases, with 7 bases sitting between them. CDR1 LNHDA and CDR2 SQIVND come from the germline V gene (reference sequence). This CDR3 spans 15 amino acids. The CDR3: CASSILTPNTGELFF. CDR3 nucleotide sequence: TGTGCCAGTAGTATATTGACACCGAACACCGGGGAGCTGTTTTTT.

The chain combines TRBV11-3 with TRBJ2-2; no clear D. The CDR3 extends over 13 amino acids. V shed 0 bases and J shed 8 bases, with 7 bases lying between them. Germline CDR1 SGHNT, CDR2 YENEEA. The CDR3 DNA sequence: TGTGCCAGCAGCTTAGACAAGACGGGGGAGCTGTTTTTT. Amino acids: CASSLDKTGELFF.

The rearrangement links TRBV9 to TRBJ1-1, with D maybe TRBD1 (6 bases). V gave up 1 base and J gave up 2 bases, with 12 bases separating them. CDR3 length: 15 amino acids. Germline values: CDR1 SGDLS, CDR2 YYNGEE. The CDR3 protein is CASSVYQGPNTEAFF. CDR3 DNA: TGTGCCAGCAGCGTATATCAGGGGCCTAACACTGAAGCTTTCTTT.

Details on this clone: This specimen includes other DNA sequences encoding the same CDR3. The chain links TRBV5-4 to TRBJ2-7, with TRBD2 matching 7 bases. There are 14 residues in the CDR3. V was clipped by 4 bases and J by 2 bases; unmatched bases: 6. Germline values: CDR1 SGHNT, CDR2 YYREEE (reference sequence). In DNA form, the CDR3 reads TGTGCCAGCAGCCTAGAAAGCGGGACCTACGAGCAGTACTTC. Protein product: CASSLESGTYEQYF. The full variable domain, its missing parts supplied by reference TRBV5-4 and TRBJ2-7, is ETGVTQSPTHLIKTRGQQVTLRCSSQSGHNTVSWYQQALGQGPQFIFQYYREEENGRGNFPPRFSGLQFPNYSSELNVNALELDDSALYLCASSLESGTYEQYFGPGTRLTVT.

The chain joins TRBV7-9 to TRBJ1-2; D perhaps matches TRBD1 (5 bases). The length of the CDR3 is 12 residues. Trimming pared 3 bases from V and 6 bases from J, leaving 8 bases between. CDR1 and CDR2 from the germline V gene are SEHNR and FQNEAQ (reference sequence). The CDR3 region has the DNA TGTGCCAGCAGCTTTGGGGCTGATGGCTACACCTTC. It codes for CASSFGADGYTF. Together with reference TRBV7-9 and TRBJ1-2, the CDR3 gives the full variable domain: DTGVSQNPRHKITKRGQNVTFRCDPISEHNRLYWYRQTLGQGPEFLTYFQNEAQLEKSRLLSDRFSAERPKGSFSTLEIQRTEQGDSAMYLCASSFGADGYTFGSGTRLTVV.

The gene calls are TRBV4-1 and TRBJ2-1, with 12 bases identical to TRBD2. Germline V lookup: CDR1 MGHRA, CDR2 YSYEKL. The CDR3 spans 16 residues. V lost 0 bases and J lost 8; bases outside the gene matches: 5. In DNA form, the CDR3 reads TGCGCCAGCAGCCAAGAGCTAGCGGGGGGGAGTTATGAGCAGTTCTTC. It specifies CASSQELAGGSYEQFF.

This chain uses TRBV18 with TRBJ2-1; D gene uncertain. V was clipped by 0 bases and J by 8 bases, with 8 bases between them. The CDR3 sequence is 13 residues long. The germline CDR1 and CDR2 sequences are KGHSH and LQKENI. The CDR3 spells CASSPPQVDEQFF. The CDR3, as DNA: TGTGCCAGCTCACCACCCCAGGTCGATGAGCAGTTCTTC.

The chain employs TRBV6-5 and TRBJ2-7, with TRBD2 identical over 10 bases. The CDR3 is 14 residues long. Germline-derived CDR1 and CDR2 are MNHEY and SVGAGI. Trimming at V came to 5 bases and at J to 1 base, leaving 2 bases not matched to a gene. The CDR3 region is CASSRTSGSYEQYF. The CDR3 DNA reads TGTGCCAGCAGTCGGACTAGCGGATCCTACGAGCAGTACTTC.

The chain is built from TRBV6-1 and TRBJ2-3; 9 nucleotides align to TRBD1. This CDR3 has 15 amino acids. J was trimmed by 1 base and V by 8 bases; bases with no gene match: 7. The germline V gene encodes CDR1 MNHNS and CDR2 SASEGT. The CDR3 bases are TGTGCCAGCCGAGACAGGGGGATCGGCACAGATACGCAGTATTTT. It translates to CASRDRGIGTDTQYF.

The rearrangement joins TRBV11-1 to TRBJ2-1; 10 positions match TRBD2. CDR3 length: 15 amino acids. Losses at the gene ends were 1 base for V and 10 bases for J; bases not matched to a gene: 7. Germline loops: CDR1 SGHAT, CDR2 FQDESV (reference sequence). The DNA for the CDR3 is TGTGCCAGCAGCTTAGAAGCGGGAGGGAGAAGAGAGCAGTTCTTC. This encodes CASSLEAGGRREQFF.

The rearrangement joins TRBV6-5 to TRBJ2-2, with unresolved D. V dropped 5 bases and J dropped 6 bases, with 4 bases sitting between them. Germline CDR1 and CDR2: MNHEY and SVGAGI. CDR3 length equals 11 residues. DNA for the CDR3: TGTGCCAGCAGTGCAGCCGGGGAGCTGTTTTTT. Translating it yields CASSAAGELFF.

The rearrangement joins TRBV10-3 to TRBJ2-5; D uncertain. The CDR3 covers 11 residues. Germline V lookup: CDR1 ENHRY, CDR2 SYGVKD. V lost 10 bases and J lost 2, with 8 bases in between. CDR3 in amino acids: CASSYQETQYF. In DNA form, the CDR3 reads TGTGCCAGCTCTTATCAAGAGACCCAGTACTTC.

V is TRBV30 and J is TRBJ2-3, with D perhaps TRBD2 (6 bases). Germline values: CDR1 GTSNPN, CDR2 SVGIG (reference sequence). Trimming stripped 6 bases from V and 3 bases from J, with 16 bases between. This CDR3 comprises 14 residues. The chain's CDR3 is CACLRGAGTDTQYF. The CDR3 region has the DNA TGTGCCTGCCTCCGGGGCGCGGGAACAGATACGCAGTATTTT.

V and J are TRBV27 and TRBJ1-5, with D possibly being TRBD1 (6 bases). The CDR3 has 14 amino acids. The ends were cut back, 8 bases at V and 3 bases at J, with 14 bases in the middle. CDR1 and CDR2 (germline): MNHEY, SMNVEV (reference sequence). The CDR3 region is CASAGEPNNQPQHF. CDR3 nucleotide sequence: TGTGCCAGCGCAGGGGAGCCTAACAATCAGCCCCAGCATTTT.

This clone was counted a few times. The chain is built from TRBV14 and TRBJ2-7; 7 nucleotides line up with TRBD1. The V gene end was trimmed by 7 bases and the J gene end by 2 bases; junction bases not matched to a gene: 11. Germline lookup yields CDR1 SGHDN and CDR2 FVKESK. The CDR3 has 15 residues. Here the CDR3 reads CASKATGTATYEQYF. CDR3 DNA sequence: TGTGCCAGCAAAGCAACCGGGACAGCGACCTACGAGCAGTACTTC.

This rearrangement joins TRBV18 to TRBJ1-1; D is unclear. This CDR3 has 13 amino acids. From germline, CDR1 is KGHSH and CDR2 LQKENI. Trimming shortened V by 1 base and J by 6 bases, and 9 bases separated the two germline ends. The DNA of the CDR3 is TGTGCCAGCTCACCACAGGGCCCTGCTGAAGCTTTCTTT. This encodes CASSPQGPAEAFF.

The chain recombines TRBV19 with TRBJ2-1; 12 nucleotides align to TRBD1. Germline lookup yields CDR1 LNHDA and CDR2 SQIVND (reference sequence). V gave up 5 bases and J gave up 6 bases; unmatched junction bases: 11. The CDR3 sequence is 17 residues long. CDR3 loop: CASSQTGTGGAGNEQFF. The DNA of the CDR3 is TGTGCCAGTAGTCAGACCGGGACAGGGGGCGCCGGCAATGAGCAGTTCTTC.